The rows below give T cell receptor beta chains drawn from one sample of a study of blood T cell repertoires in COVID-19. Assay used: immunoSEQ multiplex PCR; TCRdb lists only in-frame clones, some missing. This sample has about 330,000 clones; approximately 92% occur once, and the top ten carry 15% to 20%. The sequenced material came from PBMCs or T cells enriched from blood (not recorded which). These receptors were taken from a woman aged 25 to 45 who had recovered from COVID-19. Both conserved end residues are part of each CDR3. D genes are given only for firm matches. Size is stated for part of the rows, as once, few or many counts, or as a class when the clone is expanded.

>TRBJ1-1|.|TRBD1|TRBV19
TGTGCCAGTAAGGCGACAGGGGAGTACATGAACACTGAAGCTTTCTTT
CASKATGEYMNTEAFF
>TRBJ1-1|.|.|TRBV6-5
TGTGCCAGCAGGACGGACAGTGGCAACACTGAAGCTTTCTTT
CASRTDSGNTEAFF
>TRBJ1-1|.|.|TRBV15
TGTGCCACCAGCAGAGTCCACAACCCCTCGGGGACTGAAGCTTTCTTT
CATSRVHNPSGTEAFF
>TRBJ2-5|.|TRBD2|TRBV5-1
TGCGCCAGCAGCTTTGCAGCGGGAGGCCAAGAGACCCAGTACTTC
CASSFAAGGQETQYF
>TRBJ2-1|.|TRBD2|TRBV7-3
TGTGCCAGCAGCCACGGGGTAGCGGGAACTGAGCAGTTCTTC
CASSHGVAGTEQFF
>TRBJ1-6|.|.|TRBV19
TGTGCCAGTAGTGTAGGAGTCTATAATTCACCCCTCCACTTT
CASSVGVYNSPLHF
>TRBJ2-6|.|.|TRBV7-2
TGTGCCAGCAGCTTAGGAAATTCCCGAGGTGGGGCCAACGTCCTGACTTTC
CASSLGNSRGGANVLTF
>TRBJ1-6|.|TRBD1|TRBV28
TGTGCCAGCAGTGACCCTTGGGGACAGGGAAATATTTCACCCCTCCACTTT
CASSDPWGQGNISPLHF
>TRBJ1-1|.|.|TRBV11-3
TGTGCCAGCAGCTTAGAAAGGGAGAGCACTGAAGCTTTCTTT
CASSLERESTEAFF
>TRBJ2-5|once|TRBD1|TRBV18
TGTGCCAGCTCACCACCTAGACAGGGGCAGGAGACCCAGTACTTC
CASSPPRQGQETQYF
>TRBJ1-4|.|TRBD1|TRBV5-1
TGCGCCAGCAGCATTAGTGGGACAGGGGACGAAAAACTGTTTTTT
CASSISGTGDEKLFF
>TRBJ1-2|.|.|TRBV7-3
TGTGCCAGCAGCTCCGAGCCGACAGCTAGAAACTATGGCTACACCTTC
CASSSEPTARNYGYTF
>TRBJ1-5|once|.|TRBV6-4
TGTGCCAGCAGTCCTAGCCCAGGACAGCCCCAGCATTTT
CASSPSPGQPQHF
>TRBJ1-2|.|TRBD1|TRBV2
TGTGCCAGCATCACGGGACAGGGGGCGCGGGGCTACACCTTC
CASITGQGARGYTF
>TRBJ1-3|.|.|TRBV15
TGTGCCACCGGGCGCGGGGGGACTGGAAACACCATATATTTT
CATGRGGTGNTIYF
>TRBJ2-4|.|.|TRBV4-1
TGCGCCAGCAGCCAAGGGGGGCGCGTAGCCAAAAACATTCAGTACTTC
CASSQGGRVAKNIQYF
>TRBJ2-1|.|TRBD2|TRBV6-5
TGTGCCAGCAGTTACTCGCCCAGCGGGGGGGTCTATGAGCAGTTCTTC
CASSYSPSGGVYEQFF
>TRBJ1-5|.|.|TRBV12-3/TRBV12-4
TGTGCCAGCAGTTTTGCTAGTCAGCCCCAGCATTTT
CASSFASQPQHF
>TRBJ2-4|.|TRBD2|TRBV5-8
TGTGCCAGCAGCGGAAGGACTAGCGGAAACATTCAGTACTTC
CASSGRTSGNIQYF
>TRBJ2-2|.|TRBD2|TRBV14
TGTGCCAGCAGCCACCGACTAGCGGGAGGTTTTACCGGGGAGCTGTTTTTT
CASSHRLAGGFTGELFF
>TRBJ1-5|.|.|TRBV28
TGTGCCAGCAGTTCCAGAACACGCAATCAGCCCCAGCATTTT
CASSSRTRNQPQHF
>TRBJ1-1|.|.|TRBV28
TGTGCCAGCATAGAGGGAAGCACTGAAGCTTTCTTT
CASIEGSTEAFF
>TRBJ2-3|.|TRBD2|TRBV29-1
TGCAGCGTTCCCAAGCGGGAACTCACAGATACGCAGTATTTT
CSVPKRELTDTQYF
>TRBJ1-5|.|.|TRBV28
TGTGCCAGCAGTTTAATGGCGACAGACAATCAGCCCCAGCATTTT
CASSLMATDNQPQHF
>TRBJ2-2|.|TRBD2|TRBV2
TGTGTCAGCAGTACTAGCGGTCCCGGGGAGCTGTTTTTT
CVSSTSGPGELFF
>TRBJ2-6|.|.|TRBV7-9
TGTGCCAGCATCCCCGCCACCGGGACTCTGACTTTC
CASIPATGTLTF